The next 18 T cell receptor beta chains were all read from a single sample in a study of vaccination and CD4 T cells after COVID-19. No antigens are known for them. Stated treatment: roughly 10-day PBMC culture with coronavirus spike peptide pools or control peptides (ViraFEST assay). Researchers used the Oncomine TCR Beta short-read assay to sequence DNA from cultured CD4+ T cells. Using its own MiXCR run on the PCR reads, TCRdb lists one record per CDR3 protein. The table lists more than 10,000 distinct CDR3 sequences, 41% of them singletons, with over 7.5% in the top ten. Sequenced here: CD4+ T cells from blood, cultured in vitro, sampled after SARS-CoV-2 vaccination. These receptor sequences come from a human donor who had recovered from COVID-19.

This clonotype occurred a few times. J is TRBJ1-5 and V is TRBV2, with D perhaps matching TRBD1 (6 bases). The germline V gene has CDR1 SNHLY and CDR2 FYNNEI. Trimming pared 3 bases from V and 7 bases from J, leaving 19 bases between. The CDR3 length is 16 residues. CDR3 sequence: CASSEGGRRVHQPQHF. CDR3 bases: TGTGCCAGCAGTGAGGGGGGGCGCCGCGTCCACCAGCCCCAGCATTTT.

CDR3 in amino acids: CASSRYWGEQYF. CDR3 DNA sequence: TGTGCCAGCAGCCGATATTGGGGCGAGCAGTACTTC. This rearrangement joins TRBV6-2 or TRBV6-3 to TRBJ2-7; D ambiguous. V shed 6 bases and J shed 6 bases, with 12 bases lying between them. Germline assignment: CDR1 MNHEY and CDR2 SVGEGT. The CDR3 runs to 12 residues.

This clonotype was detected a few times. The gene calls are TRBV6-1 and TRBJ1-5, with D perhaps TRBD1 (5 bases). CDR3 length equals 12 residues. The germline V gene encodes CDR1 MNHNS and CDR2 SASEGT. Trimming left V 11 bases short and J 3 bases short, with 11 bases between. CDR3 loop: CAGTRPNQPQHF. Written as DNA, the CDR3 is TGTGCCGGGACCCGCCCCAATCAGCCCCAGCATTTT.

The DNA of the CDR3 is TGCAGTGCTCGTCAGGGGTTAGTAGCCAAAAACATTCAGTACTTC. This sequence encodes CSARQGLVAKNIQYF. V is TRBV20-1 and J is TRBJ2-4; tentatively, D is TRBD1 (6 bases). The CDR3 spans 15 residues. Germline CDR1 and CDR2: DFQATT and SNEGSKA (reference sequence). V lost 5 bases and J 0 bases, leaving 14 bases between the germline ends.

The CDR3 loop reads CASSTQGGRYEQYF. The CDR3 DNA follows: TGTGCCAGTAGTACCCAGGGAGGAAGGTACGAGCAGTACTTC. This chain links TRBV19 with TRBJ2-7; D perhaps matches TRBD2 (6 bases). V was trimmed by 4 bases and J by 4 bases, leaving 14 bases between them. From germline, CDR1 is LNHDA and CDR2 SQIVND (reference sequence). The CDR3 runs 14 residues.

The genes are TRBV20-1 and TRBJ2-3; TRBD2 is a possible D gene (5 bases). V was cut by 5 bases and J by 1 base, with 13 bases left in between. The germline V gene has CDR1 DFQATT and CDR2 SNEGSKA (reference sequence). The CDR3 is 14 amino acids. In DNA, the CDR3 is TGCAGTGCTCTAACCAATAGCGGCACAGATACGCAGTATTTT. It specifies CSALTNSGTDTQYF.

This clonotype appeared a few times. This rearrangement joins TRBV20-1 to TRBJ2-3; 8 nucleotides align to TRBD2. Looked up from germline, CDR1 is DFQATT and CDR2 is SNEGSKA (reference sequence). The junction had 8 bases not matched to a gene; V was cut back by 6 bases and J by 3 bases. The CDR3 has 14 amino acids. CDR3 loop: CSAEGGLGTDTQYF. CDR3 nucleotides: TGCAGTGCCGAGGGGGGACTAGGGACAGATACGCAGTATTTT.

The chain employs TRBV20-1 and TRBJ2-3; 9 bases are shared with TRBD2. The V and J ends lost 0 bases and 5 bases, in that order; junction bases with no gene match: 9. The CDR3 length is 16 residues. Germline V gene data show CDR1 as DFQATT and CDR2 as SNEGSKA (reference sequence). The DNA of the CDR3 is TGCAGTGCTAGAGATTGGGGCGGGGGGGCAGGAGATACGCAGTATTTT. Its translation: CSARDWGGGAGDTQYF.

This clonotype has more than one count but fewer than ten. The chain couples TRBV20-1 to TRBJ1-2; 11 nucleotides line up with TRBD1. The CDR3 loop spans 14 amino acids. V was clipped by 3 bases and J by 3 bases; unmatched bases: 3. CDR1 DFQATT and CDR2 SNEGSKA come from the germline V gene (reference sequence). The CDR3 loop is CSARRTGGYYGYTF. The CDR3 DNA follows: TGCAGTGCTAGGAGGACAGGGGGCTACTATGGCTACACCTTC.

The chain combines TRBV7-2 with TRBJ2-5; no reliable D call. Germline lookup yields CDR1 SGHTA and CDR2 FQGNSA. Trimming shortened V by 2 bases and J by 7 bases, and 14 bases separated the two germline ends. The CDR3 is 14 amino acids. CDR3 in DNA: TGTGCCAGCAGCTTAAATTCTGACAAGGGGACCCAGTACTTC. As protein: CASSLNSDKGTQYF. The whole variable domain, remainder taken from reference TRBV7-2 and TRBJ2-5, is GAGVSQSPSNKVTEKGKDVELRCDPISGHTALYWYRQSLGQGLEFLIYFQGNSAPDKSGLPSDRFSAERTGGSVSTLTIQRTQQEDSAVYLCASSLNSDKGTQYFGPGTRLLVL.

The CDR3: CSAPSPIGRTDTQYF. The CDR3 bases are TGCAGTGCTCCGAGCCCTATAGGGCGCACAGATACGCAGTATTTT. J is TRBJ2-3 and V is TRBV20-1, with unresolved D. V was clipped by 5 bases and J by 1 base, with 16 bases between them. CDR3 length: 15 residues. Germline V gene lookup returns CDR1 DFQATT and CDR2 SNEGSKA (reference sequence).

This clonotype was counted a few times. This chain joins TRBV6-2 or TRBV6-3 and TRBJ2-1; no clear D. Germline CDR1 MNHEY, CDR2 SVGEGT. The CDR3 runs 15 residues. Between the trimmed V and J ends, which lost 4 bases and 7 bases, there was a span of 17 bases. CDR3 coding DNA: TGTGCCAGCAGTTTGATTGGGTCCCTGAGGAATGAGCAGTTCTTC. Translating gives CASSLIGSLRNEQFF.

The chain carries TRBV4-3 and TRBJ2-3; D is tentatively TRBD1 or TRBD2 (5 bases each). Germline values: CDR1 LGHNA, CDR2 YSLEER. V lost 1 base to trimming and J lost 3 bases, with 14 bases between them. The CDR3 is 16 amino acids. The CDR3, as DNA: TGCGCCAGCAGCCAAGTCGGAGGTGGGGGAACAGATACGCAGTATTTT. Translating it yields CASSQVGGGGTDTQYF.

The rearrangement links TRBV7-9 to TRBJ1-4; D is uncertain. Between the trimmed V and J ends, which lost 5 bases and 4 bases, there was a span of 11 bases. This CDR3 has 14 residues. Looked up from germline, CDR1 is SEHNR and CDR2 is FQNEAQ (reference sequence). The CDR3 sequence: CASSPEDLNEKLFF. CDR3 DNA sequence: TGTGCCAGCAGCCCCGAGGACCTTAATGAAAAACTGTTTTTT.

The chain joins TRBV11-2 to TRBJ1-2; D ambiguous. Trimming took off 5 bases at V and 1 base at J, with 11 bases between the two ends. Germline lookup yields CDR1 SGHAT and CDR2 FQNNGV. The CDR3 has 14 amino acids. The chain's CDR3 is CASSAADLNYGYTF. Written as DNA, the CDR3 is TGTGCCAGCAGCGCGGCCGACCTTAACTATGGCTACACCTTC.

The chain recombines TRBV5-1 with TRBJ2-3; the D call may be TRBD1 or TRBD2 (6 bases each). V was clipped by 1 base and J by 0 bases, with 9 bases between them. Germline CDR1 is SGHRS and CDR2 is YFSETQ. This CDR3 has 15 amino acids. This chain's CDR3 is CASSLRGLSTDTQYF. The CDR3 coding sequence is TGCGCCAGCAGCTTGCGGGGGCTTAGCACAGATACGCAGTATTTT.

This chain connects TRBV12-3 or TRBV12-4 to TRBJ2-5; 12 bases match TRBD2. The J segment lost 5 bases and the V segment lost 5 bases, leaving 6 bases of the junction unmatched. The CDR3 loop spans 15 amino acids. The CDR3 spells CASSHGLAGWETQYF. In DNA form, the CDR3 reads TGTGCCAGCAGTCATGGACTAGCGGGGTGGGAGACCCAGTACTTC.

The chain links TRBV5-1 to TRBJ2-7; TRBD2 agrees at 9 bases. CDR1 and CDR2 (germline): SGHRS, YFSETQ. The junction had 2 bases not matched to a gene; V was cut back by 2 bases and J by 2 bases. The CDR3 runs to 14 residues. CDR3 DNA: TGCGCCAGCAGCTTCCGCGGGAGGGCCTACGAGCAGTACTTC. This gives the protein CASSFRGRAYEQYF.